The clone carrying this T cell receptor (beta chain) was detected many times. The CDR3 regions of TCR beta were amplified from RNA transcripts. A first-round RT-PCR of the TCR CDR3 used the HTBI primer set. TCRdb called the multiplex PCR reads again in MiXCR, with one record for every CDR3 protein. Of 300,000 to 450,000 distinct CDR3 sequences in the sample, about a sixth were seen once. The data originate from a study of T cells in Graves' hyperthyroidism and ophthalmopathy. Patients with ophthalmopathy all had a Clinical Activity Score of at least 3, a NOSPECS grade of at least 4 and duration under 3 months. Patients showing uncontrolled infection, other autoimmune disease, pregnancy or lactation were ineligible. Each diagnosis was grounded in clinical symptoms, serum thyroxine and TRAb, thyroid ultrasound, and orbital computed tomography. Germline assignment: CDR1 MNHEY and CDR2 SVGAGI. V lost 0 bases to trimming and J lost 1 base; unmatched junction nucleotides: 2. CDR3 length: 15 amino acids.

The chain uses TRBV6-5 and TRBJ2-5; TRBD2 agrees at 7 bases. The sequencing input was blood. This TCR was sampled from a woman aged 40 to 55 with Graves' ophthalmopathy. The CDR3 spells CASSYSTGGQETQYF. In DNA, the CDR3 is TGTGCCAGCAGTTACTCGACGGGGGGCCAAGAGACCCAGTACTTC.